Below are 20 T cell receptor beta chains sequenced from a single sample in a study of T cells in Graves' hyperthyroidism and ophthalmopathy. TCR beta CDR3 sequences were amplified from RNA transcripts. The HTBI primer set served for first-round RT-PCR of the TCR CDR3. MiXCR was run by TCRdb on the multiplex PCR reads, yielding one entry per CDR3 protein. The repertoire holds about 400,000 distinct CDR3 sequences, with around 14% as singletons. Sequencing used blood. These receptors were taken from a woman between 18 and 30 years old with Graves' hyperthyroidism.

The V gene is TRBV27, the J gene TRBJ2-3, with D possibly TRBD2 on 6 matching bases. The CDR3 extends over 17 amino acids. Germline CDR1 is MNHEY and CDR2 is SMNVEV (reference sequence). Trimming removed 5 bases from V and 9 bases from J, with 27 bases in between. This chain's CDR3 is CASSTNRDSSGLGTQYF. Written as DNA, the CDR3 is TGTGCCAGCAGTACGAACCGGGACTCGAGCGGATTGGGGACGCAGTATTTT.

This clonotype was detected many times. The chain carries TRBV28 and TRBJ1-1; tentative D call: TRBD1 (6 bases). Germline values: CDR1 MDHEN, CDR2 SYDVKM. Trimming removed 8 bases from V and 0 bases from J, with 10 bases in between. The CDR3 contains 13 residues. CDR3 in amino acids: CASRQGMNTEAFF. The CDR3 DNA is TGTGCCAGCCGTCAGGGGATGAACACTGAAGCTTTCTTT.

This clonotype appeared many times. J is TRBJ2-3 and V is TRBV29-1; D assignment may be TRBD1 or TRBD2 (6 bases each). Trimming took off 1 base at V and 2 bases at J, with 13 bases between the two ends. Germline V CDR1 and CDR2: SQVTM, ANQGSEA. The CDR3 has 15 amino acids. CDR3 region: CSVEVTGALTDTQYF. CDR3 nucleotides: TGCAGCGTTGAAGTAACGGGGGCCCTCACAGATACGCAGTATTTT.

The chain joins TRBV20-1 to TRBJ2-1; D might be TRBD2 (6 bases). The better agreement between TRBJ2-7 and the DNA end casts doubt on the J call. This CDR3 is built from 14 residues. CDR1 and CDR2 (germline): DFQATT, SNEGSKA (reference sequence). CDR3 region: CSARPGVYNNEQYF. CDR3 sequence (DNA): TGCAGTGCTAGACCGGGAGTTTATAACAATGAGCAGTACTTC.

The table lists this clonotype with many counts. In nucleotides, the CDR3 is TGTGCCAGCAGCGCTACTAGCGGCGAAGATACGCAGTATTTT. Its protein is CASSATSGEDTQYF. The chain uses TRBV7-9 and TRBJ2-3; 8 bases match TRBD2. There are 14 residues in the CDR3. CDR1 is SEHNR, CDR2 FQNEAQ, per germline (reference sequence). The V and J ends lost 5 bases and 5 bases, in that order; junction bases with no gene match: 6.

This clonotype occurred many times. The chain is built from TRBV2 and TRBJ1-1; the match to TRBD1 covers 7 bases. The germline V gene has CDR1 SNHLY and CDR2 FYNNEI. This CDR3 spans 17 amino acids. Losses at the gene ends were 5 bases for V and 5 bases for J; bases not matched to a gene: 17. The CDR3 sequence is CASSSITLQGKGTEAFF. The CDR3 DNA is TGTGCCAGCAGTTCTATCACTTTACAGGGGAAGGGGACTGAAGCTTTCTTT. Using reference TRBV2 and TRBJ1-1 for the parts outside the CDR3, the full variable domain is EPEVTQTPSHQVTQMGQEVILRCVPISNHLYFYWYRQILGQKVEFLVSFYNNEISEKSEIFDDQFSVERPDGSNFTLKIRSTKLEDSAMYFCASSSITLQGKGTEAFFGQGTRLTVV.

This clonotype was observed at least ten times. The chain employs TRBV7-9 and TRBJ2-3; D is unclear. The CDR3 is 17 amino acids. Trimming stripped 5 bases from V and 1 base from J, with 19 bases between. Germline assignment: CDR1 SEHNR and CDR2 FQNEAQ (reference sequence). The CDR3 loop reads CASSPISTGRRTDTQYF. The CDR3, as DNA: TGTGCCAGCAGCCCGATTTCAACCGGGCGACGCACAGATACGCAGTATTTT.

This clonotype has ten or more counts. CDR3 nucleotide sequence: TGTGCCAGCACCGCTGGGGGGAAAGGCAATGAGCAGTTCTTC. This sequence encodes CASTAGGKGNEQFF. This chain uses TRBV12-3 or TRBV12-4 with TRBJ2-1, with TRBD2 as a possible D gene (6 bases). V was shortened by 7 bases and J by 6 bases, with 16 bases between the two germline ends. The CDR3 covers 14 residues.

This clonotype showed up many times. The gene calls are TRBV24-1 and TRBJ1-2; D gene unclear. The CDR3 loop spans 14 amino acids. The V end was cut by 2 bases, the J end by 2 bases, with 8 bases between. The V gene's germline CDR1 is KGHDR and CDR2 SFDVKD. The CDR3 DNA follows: TGTGCCACCAGTGATTCAGGCAAGAACTATGGCTACACCTTC. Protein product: CATSDSGKNYGYTF.

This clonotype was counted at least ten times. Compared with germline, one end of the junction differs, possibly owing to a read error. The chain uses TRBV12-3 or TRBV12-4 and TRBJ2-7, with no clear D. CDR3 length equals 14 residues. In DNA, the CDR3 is TGTGCCAGCAGCTTAGTTGGCGGTTCCTACGAGCAGTACTTC. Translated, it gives CASSLVGGSYEQYF.

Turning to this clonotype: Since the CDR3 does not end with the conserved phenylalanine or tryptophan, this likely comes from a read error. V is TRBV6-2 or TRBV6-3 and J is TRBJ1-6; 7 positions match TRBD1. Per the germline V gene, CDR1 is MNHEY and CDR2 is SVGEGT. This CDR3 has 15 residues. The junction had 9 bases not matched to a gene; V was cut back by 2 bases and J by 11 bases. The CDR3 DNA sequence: TGTGCCAGCAGTTACCTCGATGACAGGGACCCACCCCTCCACCTT. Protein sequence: CASSYLDDRDPPLHL.

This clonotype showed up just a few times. The CDR3 DNA is TGTGCCAGCAGCGTTAATCCCGGGACTGGGTCTGGAAACACCATATATTTT. This sequence encodes CASSVNPGTGSGNTIYF. This chain links TRBV9 with TRBJ1-3; D is possibly TRBD1 (5 bases). The CDR3 consists of 17 residues. Trimming took off 2 bases at V and 1 base at J, with 16 bases between the two ends. Germline loops: CDR1 SGDLS, CDR2 YYNGEE.

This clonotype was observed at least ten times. The DNA of the CDR3 is TGTGCCAGCAGTTTACAGGGGCGGCCCAGCCCCTACGAGCAGTACTTC. This sequence encodes CASSLQGRPSPYEQYF. The chain has TRBV28 and TRBJ2-7, with D possibly TRBD1 on 6 matching bases. The CDR3 length is 16 residues. The V and J ends lost 2 bases and 2 bases respectively, with 16 bases between them. CDR1 and CDR2 from the germline V gene are MDHEN and SYDVKM. The whole variable domain, remainder taken from reference TRBV28 and TRBJ2-7, is DVKVTQSSRYLVKRTGEKVFLECVQDMDHENMFWYRQDPGLGLRLIYFSYDVKMKEKGDIPEGYSVSREKKERFSLILESASTNQTSMYLCASSLQGRPSPYEQYFGPGTRLTVT.

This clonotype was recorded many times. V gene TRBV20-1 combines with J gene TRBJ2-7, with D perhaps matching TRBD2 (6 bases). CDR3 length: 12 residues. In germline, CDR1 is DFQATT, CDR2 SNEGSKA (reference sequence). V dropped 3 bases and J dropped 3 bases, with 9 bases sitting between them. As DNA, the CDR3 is TGCAGTGCTAGCCGGGAGTTCTACGAGCAGTACTTC. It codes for CSASREFYEQYF.

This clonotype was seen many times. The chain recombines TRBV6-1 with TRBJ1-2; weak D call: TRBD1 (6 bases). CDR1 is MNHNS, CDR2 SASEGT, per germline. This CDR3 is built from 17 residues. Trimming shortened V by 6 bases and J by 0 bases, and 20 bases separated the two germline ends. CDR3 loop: CASRASGDTVPNYGYTF. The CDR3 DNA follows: TGTGCCAGCAGGGCTTCAGGGGATACCGTACCTAACTATGGCTACACCTTC.

CDR3 DNA sequence: TGTGCCAGCAGCTCCTCCGGGACAGGTAATCAGCCCCAGCATTTT. The encoded protein is CASSSSGTGNQPQHF. The chain has TRBV7-3 and TRBJ1-5; 8 bases map to TRBD1. The CDR3 contains 15 residues. V trimming: 4 bases; J trimming: 4 bases; junction bases outside the gene matches: 6. In germline, CDR1 is SGHTA, CDR2 FQGTGA.

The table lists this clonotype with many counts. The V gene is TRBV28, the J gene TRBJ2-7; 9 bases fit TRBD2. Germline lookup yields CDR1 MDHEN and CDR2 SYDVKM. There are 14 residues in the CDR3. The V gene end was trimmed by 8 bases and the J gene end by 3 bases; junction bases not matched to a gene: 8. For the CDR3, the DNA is TGTGCCAGCGTGGCGGGAGGGCCGGTCTACGAGCAGTACTTC. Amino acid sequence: CASVAGGPVYEQYF.

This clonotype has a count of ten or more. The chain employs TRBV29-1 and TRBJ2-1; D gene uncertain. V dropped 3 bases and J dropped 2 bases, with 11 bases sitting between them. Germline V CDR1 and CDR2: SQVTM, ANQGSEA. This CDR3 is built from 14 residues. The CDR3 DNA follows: TGCAGCGTTGATCCCAGGTCACCCTACAATGAGCAGTTCTTC. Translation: CSVDPRSPYNEQFF.

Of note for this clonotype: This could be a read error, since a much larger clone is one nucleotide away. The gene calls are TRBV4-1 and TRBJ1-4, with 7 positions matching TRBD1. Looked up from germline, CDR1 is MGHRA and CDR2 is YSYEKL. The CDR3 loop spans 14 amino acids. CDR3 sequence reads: CASSKDRRNGKLFF. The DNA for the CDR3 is TGCGCCAGCAGCAAGGACAGGAGGAATGGAAAACTGTTTTTT.

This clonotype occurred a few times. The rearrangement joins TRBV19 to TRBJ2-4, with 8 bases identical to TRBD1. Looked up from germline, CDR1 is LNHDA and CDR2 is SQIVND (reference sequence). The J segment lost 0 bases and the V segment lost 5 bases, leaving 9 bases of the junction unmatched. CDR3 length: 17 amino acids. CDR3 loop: CASSAWTGFLAKNIQYF. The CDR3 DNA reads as TGTGCCAGTAGTGCCTGGACAGGGTTCCTAGCCAAAAACATTCAGTACTTC. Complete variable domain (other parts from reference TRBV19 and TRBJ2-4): DGGITQSPKYLFRKEGQNVTLSCEQNLNHDAMYWYRQDPGQGLRLIYYSQIVNDFQKGDIAEGYSVSREKKESFPLTVTSAQKNPTAFYLCASSAWTGFLAKNIQYFGAGTRLSVL.